A single sample gave rise to the 2 T cell receptor beta chains below, sequenced in a study of identical twins (dated by TCRdb to the mid-2010s). The library relied on 5' RACE. Sequenced using an Illumina HiSeq 2000. Starting from the raw public reads, TCRdb applied fastp trimming at Q25, assembled clones with MiXCR and retained in-frame beta chains. CDR3 protein sequences are deduplicated, and each keeps its most common genes and DNA. The sample table shows about 530,000 distinct CDR3 sequences, and approximately 20% are seen once. The ten largest clonotypes hold about 0.5% of the sample. This sample also appeared in a second study, on yellow fever vaccine responses in identical twins.

Sequenced: CD4+ T cells sorted from blood. All receptors derive from a woman younger than 30 in good health.

This clonotype appeared once. This rearrangement joins TRBV18 to TRBJ2-1; D remains ambiguous. Trimming removed 2 bases at V and 9 bases at J, with 17 bases between. Germline values: CDR1 KGHSH, CDR2 LQKENI. This CDR3 is 15 amino acids long. CDR3 nucleotides: TGTGCCAGCTCACCAAATGACGGACGTATCTCTGAGCAGTTCTTC. This encodes CASSPNDGRISEQFF.

This clonotype occurred a few times. V and J are TRBV12-3 or TRBV12-4 and TRBJ1-2; no clear D gene. V lost 6 bases and J lost 4, with 12 bases in between. The CDR3 sequence is 13 residues long. CDR3 sequence reads: CASSPQRSYGYTF. CDR3 bases: TGTGCCAGCAGCCCCCAGCGGAGCTATGGCTACACCTTC.